This T cell receptor (beta chain) was recorded in a study of shared clonotypes between healthy human individuals. Study-level background: Donors had three CD4 naive, three CD4 memory, two CD8 naive and one CD8 memory plate apiece. Findings of the study overall: Rarefaction exposed incomplete sorted-subset sequencing despite large depth.

Here immunoSEQ multiplex PCR was the method, and the copy in TCRdb shows in-frame clones only, minus some. The sample holds fewer than 850,000 clones, just over 95% seen once. There are 16 residues in the CDR3. The trim removed 3 bases at V and 5 bases at J, leaving 8 bases unmatched. Germline CDR1 SGHDT, CDR2 YYEEEE. The naive CD8 subset, CD45RO-negative cells positively selected for CCR7, excluded terminally differentiated effector memory CD45RA+ cells. Remarks on this clone: As yet, its antigen is unknown.

The sequence derives from a man in his thirties or forties in good health. The chain joins TRBV5-6 to TRBJ2-7, with 13 bases lining up with TRBD2. Sequenced input: naive CD8+ T cells sorted from blood. The DNA for the CDR3 is TGTGCCAGCAGCTCAACGACTAGCGGGAGGTACCACGAGCAGTACTTC. This gives the protein CASSSTTSGRYHEQYF. The variable domain in full, completed from reference TRBV5-6 and TRBJ2-7, reads DAGVTQSPTHLIKTRGQQVTLRCSPKSGHDTVSWYQQALGQGPQFIFQYYEEEERQRGNFPDRFSGHQFPNYSSELNVNALLLGDSALYLCASSSTTSGRYHEQYFGPGTRLTVT.